The 5 T cell receptor beta chains below all came from one sample that was sequenced in a study of blood T cell repertoires in COVID-19. Produced via immunoSEQ multiplex PCR; TCRdb's table is partial and in-frame only. The data contain 200,000 to 300,000 clones, around 88% of them seen just once; the ten biggest clones take up roughly 2.3%. Source material: PBMCs or T cells enriched from blood (not recorded which). These receptor sequences come from a woman between 40 and 50 years old with acute COVID-19.

V gene TRBV24-1 combines with J gene TRBJ2-1, with D possibly being TRBD2 (6 bases). The V and J ends lost 4 bases and 0 bases respectively, with 12 bases between them. Germline-derived CDR1 and CDR2 are KGHDR and SFDVKD. The CDR3 has 16 residues. CDR3 sequence (DNA): TGTGCCACCAGTGACCCCATCGGGAGCTCCTACAATGAGCAGTTCTTC. Protein sequence: CATSDPIGSSYNEQFF.

The chain is built from TRBV4-1 and TRBJ1-1; no clear D gene. This CDR3 contains 13 residues. V was cut by 0 bases and J by 8 bases, with 10 bases left in between. Germline V gene sequence: CDR1 MGHRA, CDR2 YSYEKL. The CDR3 sequence is CASSQELWREAFF. CDR3 coding DNA: TGCGCCAGCAGCCAAGAGTTGTGGAGGGAAGCTTTCTTT.

V is TRBV24-1 and J is TRBJ1-6, with a tentative D call TRBD1 (6 bases). The CDR3 totals 14 residues. Looked up from germline, CDR1 is KGHDR and CDR2 is SFDVKD. V lost 3 bases to trimming and J lost 8 bases, with 10 bases between them. The CDR3 here is CATSDNRAHSPLHF. The CDR3 region has the DNA TGTGCCACCAGTGATAACAGGGCCCATTCACCCCTCCACTTT.

The chain joins TRBV3-1 (or the pseudogene TRBV3-2) to TRBJ2-1; possible D gene TRBD1, 5 bases. This CDR3 has 13 residues. V lost 3 bases to trimming and J lost 9 bases, with 12 bases between them. Germline CDR1 and CDR2: LGHDT and YNNKEL (reference sequence). In DNA form, the CDR3 reads TGTGCCAGCAGCCAGGGGCCTTTGTTTGAGCAGTTCTTC. Translated, it gives CASSQGPLFEQFF.

The chain uses TRBV24-1 and TRBJ2-5; 13 nucleotides match TRBD2. CDR1 and CDR2 (germline): KGHDR, SFDVKD. This CDR3 has 16 residues. The V gene end was trimmed by 4 bases and the J gene end by 1 base; junction bases not matched to a gene: 2. CDR3 sequence: CATSDGLAGVQETQYF. DNA for the CDR3: TGTGCCACCAGTGACGGACTAGCGGGGGTCCAAGAGACCCAGTACTTC.